The T cell receptor (beta chain) under discussion was sequenced for a study of blood T cell repertoires in COVID-19 (dated by TCRdb to between 2020 and 2021). About the study as a whole: Samples covering the acute and convalescent phases of COVID-19 were provided by collaborators in the United States, Italy and Spain. HLA class I and class II types, where available, came from metadata supplied by the sample provider rather than from assay-based typing. The repertoires were released in a freely available public database intended as a resource for research on the immune response to SARS-CoV-2. The prospective study material was composed of cDNA or gDNA derived from T cells, B-cell-depleted T cells, or PBMCs. Samples came from the ongoing ImmuneRACE study (first 160 participants) plus 1,254 subjects from 6 global collaborators. Deeply sampled blood TCRbeta repertoires from subjects exposed to, actively infected with, or recovered from COVID-19 were included in the dataset. Nearly every sample came with metadata listing a de-identified subject ID, COVID-19 status, age in years and sex. Here is what the overall study found, with its caveats: How much clinical and demographic metadata was included differed by source and by participant, and the metadata was provided uncurated.

Comment on this clone: What this receptor recognizes is not known. Base qualities are not at hand, and no much larger clone is one base apart.

Whole blood was collected in K2EDTA tubes by collaborating institutions according to the institutions' own protocols. For TCRbeta analysis, collaborator samples were shipped as frozen whole blood, as isolated PBMCs, or as DNA extracted from either sample type. TCRbeta CDR3 regions were amplified from genomic DNA by means of the immunoSEQ Assay, a bias-controlled multiplex PCR. From the authors' description of their analysis: The number of nucleated cells in each sample was estimated by amplification of reference gene primers within the assay. Sequence reads were collapsed and filtered to measure the absolute abundance of every unique TCRbeta CDR3 rearrangement. Productive Simpson clonality was computed per sample as the square root of Simpson's diversity index over productive rearrangements. TCRdb took this table from immuneACCESS and kept in-frame rearrangements with V and J called. Such tables lack part of the clones; where checked against another copy, unresolved V genes explain under half of the gap, and the rest is unexplained. V and J calls plus clone size are reproduced from that table; the DNA served to infer D and trimming. The sample table holds 70,000 to 95,000 clones, of which about 95% were seen once. About 4.5% of the sample belongs to the ten largest clones.

The source of this sequence is a human donor with active COVID-19. The donor label of this sample is uncertain. The source material was peripheral blood.

The DNA sequence reads TGTGCCAGCTCGCCCACAGGGGTGACCAAAAACATTCAGTACTTC. This yields the protein CASSPTGVTKNIQYF. The rearrangement combines TRBV18 with TRBJ2-4; 7 central bases correspond to TRBD1. The CDR3 contains 15 residues, cysteine and phenylalanine counted. CDR3 DNA is the only sequence kept; it has 45 bases, read in frame from the first base. CDR1 and CDR2 (KGHSH, LQKENI) derive from the germline V gene. V is trimmed back by 6 bases and J by 2 bases, and the junction contains 7 bases that no gene match accounts for.